The 25 T cell receptor beta chains below come from one sample, sequenced in a study of blood T cell repertoires in COVID-19. Measured with immunoSEQ multiplex PCR; TCRdb has only the in-frame clones, and not every one. The table lists approximately 160,000 clones, 90% of them singletons. Sequenced input: peripheral blood. The origin of the receptors is a man in his fifties or sixties with active or convalescent COVID-19.

The chain combines TRBV19 with TRBJ2-7; maybe TRBD2 (6 bases). The CDR3 has 13 amino acids. Trimming stripped 2 bases from V and 6 bases from J, with 11 bases between. CDR1 LNHDA and CDR2 SQIVND come from the germline V gene (reference sequence). The CDR3 protein is CASSITEGREQYF. DNA for the CDR3: TGTGCCAGTAGTATAACGGAGGGCCGCGAGCAGTACTTC.

The chain recombines TRBV3-1 (or the pseudogene TRBV3-2) with TRBJ1-2, with D unresolved. Germline CDR1 is LGHDT and CDR2 is YNNKEL (reference sequence). CDR3 length equals 14 residues. The V end was cut by 0 bases, the J end by 5 bases, with 10 bases between. CDR3 in DNA: TGTGCCAGCAGCCAAGACGGAAGGAGGTATGGCTACACCTTC. It yields the protein CASSQDGRRYGYTF.

The chain joins TRBV3-1 (or the pseudogene TRBV3-2) to TRBJ1-6, with 10 nucleotides matching TRBD1. With V trimmed by 2 bases and J by 9 bases, 4 bases remained unmatched. CDR1 is LGHDT and CDR2 is YNNKEL in the germline V gene (reference sequence). The CDR3 covers 15 residues. The chain's CDR3 is CASSQRTGGGSPLHF. The CDR3 DNA sequence: TGTGCCAGCAGCCAACGGACAGGGGGGGGTTCACCCCTCCACTTT.

The V call is TRBV6-2 or TRBV6-3, the J call TRBJ2-1; 10 bases match TRBD2. The CDR3 sequence is 15 residues long. The V and J ends lost 2 bases and 5 bases, in that order; junction bases with no gene match: 3. Germline CDR1 reads MNHEY; CDR2 reads SVGEGT. The CDR3, as DNA: TGTGCCAGCAGTTACCCCCTAGCGGGGGACAATGAGCAGTTCTTC. Its translation is CASSYPLAGDNEQFF.

The chain joins TRBV6-5 to TRBJ1-5; no reliable D call. V dropped 10 bases and J dropped 0 bases, with 13 bases sitting between them. The CDR3 is 14 amino acids. Germline assignment: CDR1 MNHEY and CDR2 SVGAGI. DNA of the CDR3: TGTGCCACAAGGCGGGAGTATAGCAATCAGCCCCAGCATTTT. Residues: CATRREYSNQPQHF.

This chain connects TRBV6-6 to TRBJ1-4, with D uncertain. Germline CDR1 is MNHNY and CDR2 is SVGAGI (reference sequence). The CDR3 runs to 13 residues. Trimming stripped 6 bases from V and 7 bases from J, with 12 bases between. DNA of the CDR3: TGTGCCAGCAGGAACACGGAGGGTGAAAAACTGTTTTTT. Protein sequence: CASRNTEGEKLFF.

The chain couples TRBV6-5 to TRBJ1-1, with TRBD1 matching over 8 bases. V shed 7 bases, J shed 1 base, and the junction held 5 bases outside the gene matches. The V gene's germline CDR1 is MNHEY and CDR2 SVGAGI. There are 14 residues in the CDR3. CDR3 in DNA: TGTGCCAGCAACCCAGGGGGCTCGAACACTGAAGCTTTCTTT. Protein product: CASNPGGSNTEAFF.

This chain joins TRBV11-2 and TRBJ2-1, with D maybe TRBD2 (6 bases). The CDR3 has 15 residues. Germline V gene lookup returns CDR1 SGHAT and CDR2 FQNNGV. V lost 1 base to trimming and J lost 3 bases, with 10 bases between them. CDR3 nucleotides: TGTGCCAGCAGCTTAGTGACTAGTATCTACAATGAGCAGTTCTTC. Translating it yields CASSLVTSIYNEQFF.

The rearrangement links TRBV4-1 to TRBJ1-5; TRBD1 agrees at 8 bases. This CDR3 has 15 amino acids. J was trimmed by 7 bases and V by 4 bases; bases with no gene match: 9. Germline V gives CDR1 MGHRA, CDR2 YSYEKL. The CDR3 DNA reads as TGCGCCAGCAGCCTCCAGGGGGCGCGGGAACAGCCCCAGCATTTT. Its translation is CASSLQGAREQPQHF.

The rearrangement links TRBV12-3 or TRBV12-4 to TRBJ1-2; TRBD1 aligns across 7 bases. With V trimmed by 5 bases and J by 4 bases, 4 bases remained unmatched. The CDR3 covers 13 residues. Written as DNA, the CDR3 is TGTGCCAGCAGTAGACAGGGTTTCTATGGCTACACCTTC. This encodes CASSRQGFYGYTF.

This CDR3 reads CASSTDRVQETQYF. The CDR3 DNA follows: TGTGCCAGCAGCACCGACAGGGTACAAGAGACCCAGTACTTC. The rearrangement uses TRBV7-9 and TRBJ2-5; 7 bases are a match to TRBD1. The CDR3 loop spans 14 amino acids. The V gene's germline CDR1 is SEHNR and CDR2 FQNEAQ (reference sequence). The junction had 5 bases not matched to a gene; V was cut back by 5 bases and J by 2 bases.

The V gene is TRBV19, the J gene TRBJ2-3; TRBD1 matches 12 bases. This CDR3 is 22 amino acids long. Trimming removed 5 bases from V and 0 bases from J; junction bases left unmatched: 21. From germline, CDR1 is LNHDA and CDR2 SQIVND (reference sequence). The CDR3 DNA reads TGTGCCAGTAGTCATTTGACCCGGGACAGGGGGCTCGGCACGGGCAGCACAGATACGCAGTATTTT. This translates into CASSHLTRDRGLGTGSTDTQYF.

This chain uses TRBV6-6 with TRBJ1-2; 7 bases are shared with TRBD1. Germline trimming cut 8 bases from V and 2 bases from J; bases unmatched to any gene: 2. The CDR3 has 12 residues. Looked up from germline, CDR1 is MNHNY and CDR2 is SVGAGI (reference sequence). In DNA form, the CDR3 reads TGTGCCAGCGAGGGACAGAACTATGGCTACACCTTC. Translated: CASEGQNYGYTF.

V and J are TRBV3-1 (or the pseudogene TRBV3-2) and TRBJ2-2, with 8 bases fitting TRBD1. Germline V lookup: CDR1 LGHDT, CDR2 YNNKEL (reference sequence). The J segment lost 12 bases and the V segment lost 7 bases, leaving 13 bases of the junction unmatched. This CDR3 is built from 14 residues. This CDR3 is CASTAADRARQLFF. The CDR3 DNA is TGTGCCAGCACCGCAGCGGACAGGGCTAGGCAGCTGTTTTTT.

The chain joins TRBV10-3 to TRBJ1-5, with 10 bases matching TRBD1. Germline trimming cut 5 bases from V and 6 bases from J; bases unmatched to any gene: 4. This CDR3 region has 14 residues. From germline, CDR1 is ENHRY and CDR2 SYGVKD. The DNA for the CDR3 is TGTGCCATCAGTAAAGACAGGGGGCTTCAGCCCCAGCATTTT. Translating gives CAISKDRGLQPQHF.

This sequence joins TRBV5-1 and TRBJ1-1; 7 bases are a match to TRBD1. Germline-derived CDR1 and CDR2 are SGHRS and YFSETQ. V was clipped by 4 bases and J by 5 bases; unmatched bases: 11. The CDR3 covers 15 residues. The CDR3 region is CASSAGTAQGTEAFF. In nucleotides, the CDR3 is TGCGCCAGCAGCGCTGGGACAGCCCAAGGGACTGAAGCTTTCTTT.

The rearrangement uses TRBV9 and TRBJ1-2; a possible D gene is TRBD1 (6 bases). Germline V gene lookup returns CDR1 SGDLS and CDR2 YYNGEE. The V gene lost 0 bases and the J gene lost 7 bases, with 16 bases spanning the gap. This CDR3 contains 15 residues. The CDR3 DNA follows: TGTGCCAGCAGCGTAGCCACGGGACAACAGTTTGGCTACACCTTC. Its protein product is CASSVATGQQFGYTF.

The V and J genes are TRBV11-2 and TRBJ2-5, with D unclear. The V and J ends lost 1 base and 2 bases respectively, with 8 bases between them. Germline V CDR1 and CDR2: SGHAT, FQNNGV. The CDR3 covers 14 residues. In DNA, the CDR3 is TGTGCCAGCAGCTTAGTGGCATCGCAAGAGACCCAGTACTTC. This sequence encodes CASSLVASQETQYF.

This clone was detected only once. This chain links TRBV19 with TRBJ2-7, with 10 bases fitting TRBD1. The CDR3 loop spans 15 amino acids. Germline V gene lookup returns CDR1 LNHDA and CDR2 SQIVND (reference sequence). Germline trimming cut 5 bases from V and 7 bases from J; bases unmatched to any gene: 11. The CDR3 here is CASSLTTGGRYEQYF. The CDR3 bases are TGTGCCAGTAGTTTAACGACAGGGGGCCGATATGAGCAGTACTTC.

The chain couples TRBV12-5 to TRBJ2-7; 9 nucleotides match TRBD1. CDR1 LGHNT and CDR2 FRNRAP come from the germline V gene. The CDR3 totals 15 residues. The junction had 3 bases not matched to a gene; V was cut back by 1 base and J by 2 bases. CDR3 region: CASGLATGGTYEQYF. In nucleotides, the CDR3 is TGTGCTAGTGGTTTGGCCACAGGGGGCACCTACGAGCAGTACTTC.

The V and J genes are TRBV12-3 or TRBV12-4 and TRBJ1-2; 8 bases fit TRBD1. The CDR3 loop spans 13 amino acids. Unmatched junction bases numbered 5, after V lost 4 bases and J lost 7 bases. CDR3 amino acids: CASSSMTGVGYTF. The CDR3 DNA reads TGTGCCAGCAGTTCAATGACAGGGGTTGGCTACACCTTC.

The chain is built from TRBV19 and TRBJ1-1, with D unclear. V gave up 4 bases and J gave up 0 bases, with 12 bases separating them. CDR1 LNHDA and CDR2 SQIVND come from the germline V gene (reference sequence). This CDR3 spans 15 amino acids. Here the CDR3 DNA reads TGTGCCAGTAGTAAAAGGACTCACCTGAACACTGAAGCTTTCTTT. It codes for CASSKRTHLNTEAFF. Full variable domain (remainder filled in from reference TRBV19 and TRBJ1-1): DGGITQSPKYLFRKEGQNVTLSCEQNLNHDAMYWYRQDPGQGLRLIYYSQIVNDFQKGDIAEGYSVSREKKESFPLTVTSAQKNPTAFYLCASSKRTHLNTEAFFGQGTRLTVV.

This chain joins TRBV10-3 and TRBJ1-6; D ambiguous. The V gene's germline CDR1 is ENHRY and CDR2 SYGVKD. The length of the CDR3 is 14 residues. Trimming cost V 7 bases and J 9 bases, with 16 bases left between them. CDR3 sequence (DNA): TGTGCCATCACTATTGACCCGAGCGGTTCACCCCTCCACTTT. It is translated as CAITIDPSGSPLHF.

The chain couples TRBV3-1 (or the pseudogene TRBV3-2) to TRBJ2-7, with 12 bases matching TRBD2. Germline values: CDR1 LGHDT, CDR2 YNNKEL (reference sequence). J was trimmed by 4 bases and V by 3 bases; bases with no gene match: 4. The CDR3 runs 15 residues. The CDR3: CASSQGLAGWYEQYF. The CDR3 nucleotides read TGTGCCAGCAGCCAGGGACTAGCGGGCTGGTACGAGCAGTACTTC.

The rearrangement uses TRBV7-8 and TRBJ2-3; 10 positions match TRBD2. CDR1 and CDR2 from the germline V gene are SGHVS and FQNEAQ. V shed 0 bases and J 3 bases; nucleotides not matched to a gene: 6. This CDR3 has 17 amino acids. The CDR3 loop is CASSLARSGRGTDTQYF. In DNA, the CDR3 is TGTGCCAGCAGCTTAGCGCGAAGCGGGAGGGGTACAGATACGCAGTATTTT.